This note documents a single TCR beta chain sequence. Its antigen is still unknown. The data belong to a study of OX40 agonist ivuxolimab in advanced cancers. Points from the study as a whole: Dose levels from 0.1 to 3.0 mg/kg saw CD4+ and CD8+ blood T cells expand clonally by week 6. Some of the lowest clonal expansion was seen in partial responders at 0.1-3.0 mg/kg.

Sequenced by immunoSEQ multiplex PCR; TCRdb stores in-frame clones only, minus some. The data hold more than 45,000 clones, with 82% observed a single time. The TCR comes from an adult with an advanced solid tumor such as melanoma, head and neck, liver or kidney cancer. The material was CD4+ or CD8+ T cells sorted from blood, obtained in a trial of the OX40 agonist ivuxolimab.

The CDR3 DNA follows: TGCGCCAGCAGCCAAGATTATCTCACGGGACGGTCCTACGAGCAGTACTTC. Amino acids: CASSQDYLTGRSYEQYF. This sequence joins TRBV4-1 and TRBJ2-7; D could derive from TRBD1 or TRBD2 (5 bases each). Germline V gene data show CDR1 as MGHRA and CDR2 as YSYEKL. V gave up 0 bases and J gave up 1 base, with 16 bases separating them. The CDR3 extends over 17 amino acids.